Presented here are 16 T cell receptor beta chains from one specimen sequenced in a study of blood T cell repertoires in COVID-19. Only in-frame clones appear in the TCRdb table, and some are missing; sequencing was by immunoSEQ multiplex PCR. In the table there are 95,000 or so clones, 79% of which are singletons. Sequencing used peripheral blood. The receptors were sampled from an elderly woman with active or convalescent COVID-19.

The chain combines TRBV7-2 with TRBJ2-3; TRBD2 matches 10 bases. In germline, CDR1 is SGHTA, CDR2 FQGNSA. This CDR3 comprises 18 residues. J was trimmed by 3 bases and V by 2 bases; bases with no gene match: 11. CDR3 in DNA: TGTGCCAGCAGCTTATGGTCCGGAGCGGGAGGGAGGACAGATACGCAGTATTTT. Its protein is CASSLWSGAGGRTDTQYF.

The genes are TRBV28 and TRBJ1-2, with D perhaps TRBD1 (6 bases). CDR3 length: 10 residues. Germline CDR1 and CDR2: MDHEN and SYDVKM. V shed 6 bases and J shed 8 bases, with 7 bases lying between them. For the CDR3, the DNA is TGTGCCAGCAGCCAGGGGGGCTACACCTTC. It codes for CASSQGGYTF.

This chain links TRBV4-1 with TRBJ2-3; D may be TRBD2 (6 bases). V was pared by 1 base and J by 0 bases, with 8 bases between. The CDR3 has 15 residues. In germline, CDR1 is MGHRA, CDR2 YSYEKL. The chain's CDR3 is CASSQAGDSTDTQYF. CDR3 coding DNA: TGCGCCAGCAGCCAAGCGGGGGATAGCACAGATACGCAGTATTTT.

At least ten counts were recorded for this clone. The rearrangement joins TRBV9 to TRBJ2-1; D remains ambiguous. Trimming took 1 base from V and 6 from J, leaving 11 bases between them. Germline-derived CDR1 and CDR2 are SGDLS and YYNGEE. The CDR3 spans 14 residues. Here the CDR3 DNA reads TGTGCCAGCAGCGTACAGCGCCTCTCCAATGAGCAGTTCTTC. Translated: CASSVQRLSNEQFF.

In its sample, this clone was seen a few times. V usage is TRBV14 and J usage is TRBJ2-7; 7 nucleotides agree with TRBD1. The germline V gene encodes CDR1 SGHDN and CDR2 FVKESK. Trimming took 4 bases from V and 5 from J; bases not matched to a gene: 5. The CDR3 length is 13 residues. The DNA of the CDR3 is TGTGCCAGCAGCCGCGGACAGGCCCACGAGCAGTACTTC. This translates into CASSRGQAHEQYF.

This clone has just a few counts. This chain joins TRBV24-1 and TRBJ1-3; TRBD1 matches at 7 bases. Germline V lookup: CDR1 KGHDR, CDR2 SFDVKD. V shed 4 bases and J 5 bases; nucleotides not matched to a gene: 16. The CDR3 has 18 residues. The CDR3 bases are TGTGCCACCAGTGACCCGCCGGGACAGAATAACAATAGAAACACCATATATTTT. This translates into CATSDPPGQNNNRNTIYF.

In its sample, this clone was seen once. The chain joins TRBV7-2 to TRBJ1-1; TRBD1 is a possible D gene (5 bases). CDR3 length: 15 residues. Trimming left V 7 bases short and J 5 bases short, with 20 bases between. Germline V gene lookup returns CDR1 SGHTA and CDR2 FQGNSA. The CDR3: CASTAPPQRGTEAFF. For the CDR3, the DNA is TGTGCCAGCACCGCACCCCCACAGCGGGGGACTGAAGCTTTCTTT.

This chain joins TRBV7-2 and TRBJ2-1; 7 bases map to TRBD2. Germline lookup yields CDR1 SGHTA and CDR2 FQGNSA. J lost 8 bases, V lost 1 base, and 8 bases had no gene match. The CDR3 is 15 residues long. DNA of the CDR3: TGTGCCAGCAGCTTAGACGGCGGGAGTAGTGATGAGCAGTTCTTC. Translation gives CASSLDGGSSDEQFF.

The rearrangement joins TRBV11-3 to TRBJ2-7; TRBD2 agrees at 10 bases. Germline V gene lookup returns CDR1 SGHNT and CDR2 YENEEA. The CDR3 loop spans 13 amino acids. J lost 3 bases, V lost 4 bases, and 0 bases had no gene match. The CDR3 nucleotides read TGTGCCAGCAGCTCTAGCGGGAGCTACGAGCAGTACTTC. This sequence encodes CASSSSGSYEQYF.

The chain employs TRBV5-6 and TRBJ2-7, with TRBD1 identical over 9 bases. J was trimmed by 5 bases and V by 3 bases; bases with no gene match: 3. CDR3 length equals 13 residues. The germline V gene encodes CDR1 SGHDT and CDR2 YYEEEE. The chain's CDR3 is CASSSTGGNEQYF. In DNA, the CDR3 is TGTGCCAGCAGCTCAACAGGGGGCAACGAGCAGTACTTC.

The chain is built from TRBV28 and TRBJ1-5; D not resolved. Trimming removed 10 bases at V and 0 bases at J, with 10 bases between. Germline V gives CDR1 MDHEN, CDR2 SYDVKM. This CDR3 spans 13 amino acids. The DNA of the CDR3 is TGTGCCACCGAACGGGGTAGCAATCAGCCCCAGCATTTT. Its translation: CATERGSNQPQHF.

The J gene is TRBJ1-2, the V gene TRBV28; D is unclear. The V gene lost 6 bases and the J gene lost 0 bases, with 8 bases spanning the gap. This CDR3 spans 13 amino acids. Germline V gene lookup returns CDR1 MDHEN and CDR2 SYDVKM. The CDR3 region has the DNA TGTGCCAGCAGACCCCCAGCTAACTATGGCTACACCTTC. Its protein product is CASRPPANYGYTF.

J is TRBJ2-2 and V is TRBV6-6, with D perhaps matching TRBD1 (5 bases). V lost 3 bases and J 2 bases, leaving 10 bases between the germline ends. Germline loops: CDR1 MNHNY, CDR2 SVGAGI (reference sequence). This CDR3 has 15 amino acids. CDR3 nucleotides: TGTGCCAGCAGTTATAGGCAGGGAAACACCGGGGAGCTGTTTTTT. Protein product: CASSYRQGNTGELFF.

The chain joins TRBV5-4 to TRBJ2-5, with 8 nucleotides matching TRBD2. The CDR3 covers 16 residues. Looked up from germline, CDR1 is SGHNT and CDR2 is YYREEE (reference sequence). Trimming removed 4 bases from V and 2 bases from J; junction bases left unmatched: 10. The CDR3 loop is CASSPSRGGRQETQYF. For the CDR3, the DNA is TGTGCCAGCAGCCCCTCCCGGGGGGGAAGGCAAGAGACCCAGTACTTC.

This chain uses TRBV6-5 with TRBJ1-5; 7 bases are shared with TRBD1. The trim removed 5 bases at V and 7 bases at J, leaving 11 bases unmatched. This CDR3 region has 15 residues. The V gene's germline CDR1 is MNHEY and CDR2 SVGAGI. Here the CDR3 reads CASSPYQGGRQPQHF. As DNA, the CDR3 is TGTGCCAGCAGTCCGTACCAGGGGGGACGGCAGCCCCAGCATTTT.

As concerns this clone: One end of the junction is discordant with germline, which a read error may explain. The rearrangement uses TRBV5-1 and TRBJ1-4; 9 nucleotides agree with TRBD1. This CDR3 region has 14 residues. CDR1 is SGHRS, CDR2 YFSETQ, per germline. The CDR3: CASSTGTGNEKLFF. In DNA form, the CDR3 reads TGTGCCAGCAGCACCGGGACAGGGAATGAAAAACTGTTTTTT. The full variable domain, its missing parts supplied by reference TRBV5-1 and TRBJ1-4, is KAGVTQTPRYLIKTRGQQVTLSCSPISGHRSVSWYQQTPGQGLQFLFEYFSETQRNKGNFPGRFSGRQFSNSRSEMNVSTLELGDSALYLCASSTGTGNEKLFFGSGTQLSVL.